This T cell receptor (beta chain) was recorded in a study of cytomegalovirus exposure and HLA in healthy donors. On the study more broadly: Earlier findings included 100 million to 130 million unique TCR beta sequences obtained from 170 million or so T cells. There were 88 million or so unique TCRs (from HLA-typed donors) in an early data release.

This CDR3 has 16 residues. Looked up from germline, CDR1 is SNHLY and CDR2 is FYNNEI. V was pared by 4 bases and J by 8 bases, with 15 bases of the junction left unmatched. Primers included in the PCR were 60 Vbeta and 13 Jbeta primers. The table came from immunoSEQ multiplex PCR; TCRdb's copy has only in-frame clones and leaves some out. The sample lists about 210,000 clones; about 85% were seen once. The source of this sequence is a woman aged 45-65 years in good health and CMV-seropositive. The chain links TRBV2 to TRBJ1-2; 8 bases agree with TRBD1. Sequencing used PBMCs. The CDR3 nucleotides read TGTGCCAGCAGTGCTGGACAGGGTACGTTGGTTGGAGGCTACACCTTC. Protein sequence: CASSAGQGTLVGGYTF.